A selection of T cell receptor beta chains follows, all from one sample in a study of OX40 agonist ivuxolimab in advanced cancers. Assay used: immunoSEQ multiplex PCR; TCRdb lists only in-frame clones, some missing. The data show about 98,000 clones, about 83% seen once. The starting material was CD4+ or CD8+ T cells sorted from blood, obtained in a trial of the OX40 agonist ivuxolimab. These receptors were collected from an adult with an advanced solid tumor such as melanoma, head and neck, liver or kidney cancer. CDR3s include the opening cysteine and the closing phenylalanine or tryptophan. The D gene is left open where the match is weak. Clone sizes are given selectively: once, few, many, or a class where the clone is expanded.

CASKVFQGLGTEAFF TGTGCCAGCAAGGTATTCCAGGGACTTGGGACTGAAGCTTTCTTT NA TRBJ1-1 NA TRBV2
CASSSLDRGFSYEQYF TGTGCCAGCAGCTCCCTGGACAGGGGGTTCTCCTACGAGCAGTACTTC TRBD1 TRBJ2-7 NA TRBV13
CSARERDTQYF TGCAGTGCTAGAGAGCGAGATACGCAGTATTTT NA TRBJ2-3 NA TRBV20-1
CASSLSGGNTDTQYF TGTGCCAGCAGCCTTAGCGGGGGTAACACAGATACGCAGTATTTT TRBD2 TRBJ2-3 NA TRBV28
CAISESPGYEQYF TGTGCCATCAGTGAGTCGCCTGGCTACGAGCAGTACTTC NA TRBJ2-7 NA TRBV10-3
CASSYSFVSSYNEQFF TGTGCCAGCAGTTACTCGTTTGTTAGCTCCTACAATGAGCAGTTCTTC NA TRBJ2-1 NA TRBV6-5
CASSEALPGGAEAFF TGTGCCAGCAGTGAAGCGCTTCCAGGGGGTGCTGAAGCTTTCTTT TRBD1 TRBJ1-1 NA TRBV2
CASSLRNYGYTF TGTGCCAGCAGCTTGCGTAACTATGGCTACACCTTC NA TRBJ1-2 NA TRBV5-4
CASSLGFRQGQYVGYTF TGTGCCAGCAGCCTGGGATTTCGTCAGGGACAGTATGTTGGCTACACCTTC TRBD1 TRBJ1-2 once TRBV7-9
CASSIREGKGAFF TGTGCCAGTAGTATTCGAGAAGGGAAAGGAGCTTTCTTT NA TRBJ1-1 NA TRBV19
CASSSPTSGQETQYF TGTGCCAGCAGCTCCCCGACTAGCGGTCAAGAGACCCAGTACTTC TRBD2 TRBJ2-5 NA TRBV5-4
CASIGQADYNEQFF TGTGCCAGTATCGGACAGGCCGACTACAATGAGCAGTTCTTC TRBD1 TRBJ2-1 NA TRBV19
CASSQQGLADTQYF TGTGCCAGCAGCCAACAGGGTCTTGCAGATACGCAGTATTTT NA TRBJ2-3 NA TRBV7-9
CSAMINEQFF TGCAGCGCAATGATCAATGAGCAGTTCTTC NA TRBJ2-1 NA TRBV20-1
CASSVERGRYGYTF TGTGCCAGCAGCGTAGAGAGGGGGCGATATGGCTACACCTTC TRBD1 TRBJ1-2 NA TRBV9
CASSVDPGQNTGELFF TGTGCCAGCAGCGTAGACCCAGGGCAAAACACCGGGGAGCTGTTTTTT NA TRBJ2-2 once TRBV9
CASSWDPSNYGYTF TGTGCCAGCAGTTGGGACCCCTCTAACTATGGCTACACCTTC NA TRBJ1-2 NA TRBV5-5
CASSLVSGAGYTF TGTGCCAGCAGCTTAGTCTCAGGGGCCGGCTACACCTTC NA TRBJ1-2 NA TRBV13
CASSLDIQGPQQFF TGTGCCAGCAGCTTAGATATACAGGGCCCTCAGCAGTTCTTC NA TRBJ2-1 NA TRBV7-6
CASRPPGLNTEAFF TGTGCCAGCAGGCCCCCGGGGTTGAACACTGAAGCTTTCTTT NA TRBJ1-1 NA TRBV6-5
CASSLYLNTEAFF TGTGCCAGCAGTTTGTACCTGAACACTGAAGCTTTCTTT NA TRBJ1-1 NA TRBV28
CASSQDFSGGAIPTDTQYF TGCGCCAGCAGCCAAGATTTTAGCGGGGGGGCTATCCCCACAGATACGCAGTATTTT TRBD2 TRBJ2-3 once TRBV4-3
CASISPGGYSTDTQYF TGTGCCAGCATATCCCCAGGGGGGTACAGCACAGATACGCAGTATTTT NA TRBJ2-3 NA TRBV5-8
CASSSQDLLNQPQHF TGTGCCAGCAGCTCCCAAGACCTACTCAATCAGCCCCAGCATTTT NA TRBJ1-5 NA TRBV7-2
CASSYRGNTGELFF TGCGCCAGCAGCTACAGGGGGAACACCGGGGAGCTGTTTTTT TRBD1 TRBJ2-2 NA TRBV5-1
CAISESIQPGAIQYF TGTGCCATCAGTGAGTCGATACAACCCGGGGCCATTCAGTACTTC NA TRBJ2-4 NA TRBV10-3
CASSLGGDSREAFF TGTGCCAGCAGCTTAGGTGGGGACAGTCGAGAAGCTTTCTTT TRBD1 TRBJ1-1 NA TRBV7-2
CASSIGAMGGDYQPQHF TGTGCCAGTAGTATAGGGGCAATGGGAGGGGACTATCAGCCCCAGCATTTT NA TRBJ1-5 NA TRBV19
CASSQQRGGGYEQFF TGTGCCAGCAGCCAACAGCGGGGGGGCGGCTATGAGCAGTTCTTC TRBD2 TRBJ2-1 NA TRBV7-2
CASSQDRANNEQFF TGTGCCAGCAGCCAGGACAGGGCAAACAATGAGCAGTTCTTC TRBD1 TRBJ2-1 NA TRBV7-9
CASSSGYRKLFF TGTGCCAGCAGCTCAGGGTATCGTAAACTGTTTTTT NA TRBJ1-4 once TRBV27
CASSRRRSGDTDTQYF TGTGCCAGCAGCAGACGGCGTAGCGGGGACACAGATACGCAGTATTTT TRBD2 TRBJ2-3 few TRBV7-2
CASRKESTDTQYF TGTGCCAGTAGGAAGGAGAGCACAGATACGCAGTATTTT NA TRBJ2-3 NA TRBV19
CASSEGVGDQPQHF TGTGCCAGCAGCGAGGGGGTCGGGGATCAGCCCCAGCATTTT NA TRBJ1-5 NA TRBV9
CASSQNGGVFLDTQYF TGTGCCAGCAGCCAAAACGGGGGGGTGTTTTTAGATACGCAGTATTTT TRBD2 TRBJ2-3 NA TRBV28
CAWSVRQPQHF TGTGCCTGGAGTGTGCGTCAGCCCCAGCATTTT NA TRBJ1-5 few TRBV30
CASSPETYSGNTIYF TGTGCCAGCTCACCCGAGACCTACTCTGGAAACACCATATATTTT NA TRBJ1-3 NA TRBV18
CATSRPLAVGDTQYF TGTGCCACCAGCAGACCTCTAGCGGTGGGGGATACGCAGTATTTT TRBD2 TRBJ2-3 NA TRBV15
CASSVVAGGTGELFF TGTGCCAGCAGCGTAGTTGCAGGGGGCACCGGGGAGCTGTTTTTT TRBD1 TRBJ2-2 NA TRBV9
CASSRPGQGAEYF TGCGCCAGCAGCAGACCGGGACAGGGAGCGGAGTACTTC TRBD1 TRBJ2-7 once TRBV5-1
CASSVAGLMKEQYF TGTGCCAGCAGCGTAGCGGGCCTGATGAAAGAGCAGTACTTC NA TRBJ2-5 once TRBV9
CASSQVVRPEYGYTF TGTGCCAGCAGCCAAGTTGTCCGACCCGAGTACGGCTACACCTTC NA TRBJ1-2 NA TRBV14
CSSGQDTYGYTF TGCAGCTCCGGACAGGATACCTATGGCTACACCTTC TRBD1 TRBJ1-2 NA TRBV29-1
CASSYDSDGGYTF TGTGCCAGCAGCTACGACTCCGATGGGGGCTACACCTTC NA TRBJ1-2 NA TRBV7-2
CASSRRGDRFYNEQFF TGTGCCAGCAGCCGACGGGGGGACAGGTTCTACAATGAGCAGTTCTTC NA TRBJ2-1 NA TRBV11-2